This T cell receptor beta chain originates from a study of response to subunit inactivated influenza vaccine. This clonotype was observed at least ten times. CDR3 size: 14 residues. V shed 6 bases, J shed 5 bases, and the junction held 6 bases outside the gene matches. Germline CDR1 DFQATT, CDR2 SNEGSKA (reference sequence). TCRdb processed the RT-PCR reads anew with MiXCR; each CDR3 protein has one entry. There are 750,000 to 850,000 distinct CDR3 sequences in the sample; 18% occur only once, and about a tenth lies in the top ten. The sequencing here drew on PBMCs from blood, taken 5 days after vaccination. The chain couples TRBV20-1 to TRBJ2-1, with 11 bases fitting TRBD2. The receptor was isolated from a man in his forties or fifties who received an inactivated influenza vaccine. The CDR3 DNA follows: TGCAGTGCAATAGCGGGAGGGCCCCACAATGAGCAGTTCTTC. Protein: CSAIAGGPHNEQFF.